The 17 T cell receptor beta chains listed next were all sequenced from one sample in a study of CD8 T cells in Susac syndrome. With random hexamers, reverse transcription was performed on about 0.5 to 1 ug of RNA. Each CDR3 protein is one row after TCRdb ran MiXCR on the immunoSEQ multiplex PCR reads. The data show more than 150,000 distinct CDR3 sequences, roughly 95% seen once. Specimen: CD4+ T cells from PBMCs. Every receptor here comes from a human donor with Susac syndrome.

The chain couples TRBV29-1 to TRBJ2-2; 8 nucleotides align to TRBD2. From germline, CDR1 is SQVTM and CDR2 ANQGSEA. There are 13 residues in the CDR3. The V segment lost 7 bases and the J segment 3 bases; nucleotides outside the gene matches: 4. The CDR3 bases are TGCAGCGCCGGGAGGGGGTACACCGGGGAGCTGTTTTTT. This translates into CSAGRGYTGELFF.

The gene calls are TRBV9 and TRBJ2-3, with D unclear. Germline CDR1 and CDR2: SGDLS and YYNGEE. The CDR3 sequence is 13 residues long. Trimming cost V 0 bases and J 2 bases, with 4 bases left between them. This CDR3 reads CASSVDPTDTQYF. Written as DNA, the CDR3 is TGTGCCAGCAGCGTAGACCCCACAGATACGCAGTATTTT.

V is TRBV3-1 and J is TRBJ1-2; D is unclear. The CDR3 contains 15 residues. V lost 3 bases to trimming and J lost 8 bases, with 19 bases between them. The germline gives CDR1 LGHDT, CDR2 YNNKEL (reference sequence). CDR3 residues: CASSHGARTSGGYTF. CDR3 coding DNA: TGTGCCAGCAGCCATGGTGCCAGGACGAGTGGCGGCTACACCTTC.

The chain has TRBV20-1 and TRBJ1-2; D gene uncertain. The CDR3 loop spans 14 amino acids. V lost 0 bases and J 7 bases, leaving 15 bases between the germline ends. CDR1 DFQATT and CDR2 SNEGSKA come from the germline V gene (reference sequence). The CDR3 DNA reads TGCAGTGCTAGAGATCAATACGGAGGGCTTGGCTACACCTTC. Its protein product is CSARDQYGGLGYTF.

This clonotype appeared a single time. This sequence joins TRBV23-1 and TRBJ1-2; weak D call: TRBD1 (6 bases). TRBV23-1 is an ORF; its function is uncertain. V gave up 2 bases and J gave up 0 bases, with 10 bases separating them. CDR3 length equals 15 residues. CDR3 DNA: TGCGCCAGCAGTCAACGGGACACCGCTAACTATGGCTACACCTTC. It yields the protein CASSQRDTANYGYTF.

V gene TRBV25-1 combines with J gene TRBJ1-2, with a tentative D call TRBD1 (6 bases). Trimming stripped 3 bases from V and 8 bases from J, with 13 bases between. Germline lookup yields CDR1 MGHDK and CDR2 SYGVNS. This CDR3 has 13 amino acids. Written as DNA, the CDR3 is TGTGCCAGCAGTGACCCGCCGGGGGCCGGCTACACCTTC. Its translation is CASSDPPGAGYTF.

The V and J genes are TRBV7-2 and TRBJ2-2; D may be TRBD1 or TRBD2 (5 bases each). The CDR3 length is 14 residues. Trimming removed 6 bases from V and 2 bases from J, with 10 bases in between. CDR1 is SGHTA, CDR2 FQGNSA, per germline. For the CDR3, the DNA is TGTGCCAGCAGATCCGGGACCAACACCGGGGAGCTGTTTTTT. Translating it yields CASRSGTNTGELFF.

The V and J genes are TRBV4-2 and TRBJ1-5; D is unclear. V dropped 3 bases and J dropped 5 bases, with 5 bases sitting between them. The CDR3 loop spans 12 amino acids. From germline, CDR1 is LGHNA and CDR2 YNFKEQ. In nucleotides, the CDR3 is TGTGCCAGCAGCCAGGGAGATCAGCCCCAGCATTTT. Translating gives CASSQGDQPQHF.

The CDR3 here is CATSRDGYEQYF. As DNA, the CDR3 is TGTGCCACCAGCAGAGATGGCTACGAGCAGTACTTC. V is TRBV15 and J is TRBJ2-7; D unclear. Germline assignment: CDR1 LNHNV and CDR2 YYDKDF (reference sequence). CDR3 size: 12 residues. V was cut by 0 bases and J by 3 bases, with 3 bases left in between.

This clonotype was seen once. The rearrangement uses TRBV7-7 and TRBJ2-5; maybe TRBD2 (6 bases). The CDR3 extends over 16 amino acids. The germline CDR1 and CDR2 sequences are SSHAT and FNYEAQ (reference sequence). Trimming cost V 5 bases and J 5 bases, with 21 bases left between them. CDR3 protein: CASSPYAHLRGETQYF. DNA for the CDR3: TGTGCCAGCAGCCCCTATGCTCATCTCCGGGGGGAGACCCAGTACTTC.

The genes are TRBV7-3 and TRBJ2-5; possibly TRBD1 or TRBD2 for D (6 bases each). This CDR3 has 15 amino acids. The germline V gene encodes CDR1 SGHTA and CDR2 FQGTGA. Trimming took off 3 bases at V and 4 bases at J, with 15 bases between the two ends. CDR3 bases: TGTGCCAGCAGCTTGGGGGCCGGGGGCATAGAGACCCAGTACTTC. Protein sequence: CASSLGAGGIETQYF.

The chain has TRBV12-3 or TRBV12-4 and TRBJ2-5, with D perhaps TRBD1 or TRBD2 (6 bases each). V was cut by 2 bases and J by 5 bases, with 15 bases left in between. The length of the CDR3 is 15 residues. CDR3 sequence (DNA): TGTGCCAGCAGTTTATCGACGGGGGCCGGGGAGACCCAGTACTTC. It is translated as CASSLSTGAGETQYF.

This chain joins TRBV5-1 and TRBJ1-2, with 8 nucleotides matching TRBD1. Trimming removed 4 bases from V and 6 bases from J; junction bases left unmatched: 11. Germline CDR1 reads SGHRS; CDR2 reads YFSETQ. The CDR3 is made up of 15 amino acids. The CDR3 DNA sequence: TGCGCCAGCAGCGATTCTCCGGACAGGGTAGATGGCTACACCTTC. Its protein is CASSDSPDRVDGYTF. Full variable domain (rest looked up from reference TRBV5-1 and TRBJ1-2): KAGVTQTPRYLIKTRGQQVTLSCSPISGHRSVSWYQQTPGQGLQFLFEYFSETQRNKGNFPGRFSGRQFSNSRSEMNVSTLELGDSALYLCASSDSPDRVDGYTFGSGTRLTVV.

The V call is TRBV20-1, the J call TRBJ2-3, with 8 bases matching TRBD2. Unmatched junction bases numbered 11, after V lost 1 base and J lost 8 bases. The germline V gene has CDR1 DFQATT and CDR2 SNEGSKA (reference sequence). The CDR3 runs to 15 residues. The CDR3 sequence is CSARVGRGGPFTQYF. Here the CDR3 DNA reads TGCAGTGCTAGAGTAGGTCGGGGGGGGCCCTTTACGCAGTATTTT.

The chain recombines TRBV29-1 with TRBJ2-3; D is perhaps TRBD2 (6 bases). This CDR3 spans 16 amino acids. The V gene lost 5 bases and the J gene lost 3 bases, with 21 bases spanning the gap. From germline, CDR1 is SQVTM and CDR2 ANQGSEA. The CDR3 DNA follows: TGCAGCGTTACAGGCGGGGATCGGAGTAGGACAGATACGCAGTATTTT. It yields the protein CSVTGGDRSRTDTQYF.

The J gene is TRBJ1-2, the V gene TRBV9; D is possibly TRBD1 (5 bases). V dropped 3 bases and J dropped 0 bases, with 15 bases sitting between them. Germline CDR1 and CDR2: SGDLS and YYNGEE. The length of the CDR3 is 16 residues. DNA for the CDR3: TGTGCCAGCAGCGGGAGGGCCCGAGGGGCTAACTATGGCTACACCTTC. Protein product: CASSGRARGANYGYTF.

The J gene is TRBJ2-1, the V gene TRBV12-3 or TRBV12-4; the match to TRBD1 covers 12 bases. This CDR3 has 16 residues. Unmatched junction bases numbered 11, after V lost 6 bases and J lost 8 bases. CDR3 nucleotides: TGTGCCAGCAGCCCGGGACAGGGGGCTGGAACGGATGAGCAGTTCTTC. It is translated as CASSPGQGAGTDEQFF.